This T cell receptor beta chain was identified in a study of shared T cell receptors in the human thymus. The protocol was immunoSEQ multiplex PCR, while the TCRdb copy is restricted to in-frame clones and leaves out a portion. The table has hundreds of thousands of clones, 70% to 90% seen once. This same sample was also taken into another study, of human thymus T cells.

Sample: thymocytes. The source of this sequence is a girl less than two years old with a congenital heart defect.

The CDR3 here is CASSPLLLSGNTIYF. The CDR3 nucleotides are TGTGCCAGCAGCCCCCTACTGCTCTCTGGAAACACCATATATTTT. The rearrangement uses TRBV14 and TRBJ1-3; D gene ambiguous. The CDR3 is made up of 15 amino acids. Trimming removed 4 bases at V and 0 bases at J, with 10 bases between. Germline values: CDR1 SGHDN, CDR2 FVKESK.